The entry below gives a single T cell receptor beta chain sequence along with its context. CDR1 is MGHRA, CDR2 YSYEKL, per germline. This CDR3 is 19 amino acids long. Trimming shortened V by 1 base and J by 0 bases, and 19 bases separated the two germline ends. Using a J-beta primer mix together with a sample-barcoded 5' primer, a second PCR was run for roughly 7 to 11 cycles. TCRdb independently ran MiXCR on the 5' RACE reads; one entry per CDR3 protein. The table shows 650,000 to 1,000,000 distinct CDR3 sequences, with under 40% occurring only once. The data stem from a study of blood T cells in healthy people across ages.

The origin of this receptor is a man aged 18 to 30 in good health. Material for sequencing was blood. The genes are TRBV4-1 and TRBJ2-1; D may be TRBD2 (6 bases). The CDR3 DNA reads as TGCGCCAGCAGCCAAGCCGGGATCATGGCGGGGATCTCCTACAATGAGCAGTTCTTC. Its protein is CASSQAGIMAGISYNEQFF.